These 32 T cell receptor beta chains were sequenced from one sample in a study of T cells after yellow fever vaccination. TCRdb fed the 5' RACE reads into MiXCR, producing one record per CDR3 protein. Among 450,000 to 550,000 distinct CDR3 sequences listed, 21% were seen once. This specimen consisted of PBMCs, obtained approximately 22 days after the first yellow fever vaccination. Source of these receptors: a man in his late teens or twenties who received the YFV17D yellow fever vaccine.

The chain couples TRBV10-2 to TRBJ1-3; D is ambiguous. Per germline, CDR1 WSHSY and CDR2 SAAADI. Trimming pared 6 bases from V and 6 bases from J, leaving 12 bases between. The CDR3 contains 13 residues. The chain's CDR3 is CASRSGEPNTIYF. The CDR3 DNA reads TGCGCCAGCAGATCTGGGGAGCCAAACACCATATATTTT.

The chain has TRBV20-1 and TRBJ1-5, with 10 bases lining up with TRBD1. V gave up 6 bases and J gave up 5 bases; unmatched junction bases: 4. The CDR3 is 13 amino acids. Germline V gene data show CDR1 as DFQATT and CDR2 as SNEGSKA (reference sequence). DNA of the CDR3: TGCAGTGCCACCGGGACAGGGGATCAGCCCCAGCATTTT. It encodes CSATGTGDQPQHF.

The rearrangement joins TRBV30 to TRBJ2-1; 8 bases agree with TRBD1. Germline V gives CDR1 GTSNPN, CDR2 SVGIG (reference sequence). The CDR3 is made up of 13 amino acids. V lost 3 bases, J lost 9 bases, and 7 bases stayed unmatched. CDR3: CAWRARGLGEQFF. DNA of the CDR3: TGTGCCTGGAGGGCCAGGGGGCTTGGTGAGCAGTTCTTC.

The V and J genes are TRBV7-2 and TRBJ1-2, with D hard to call. Looked up from germline, CDR1 is SGHTA and CDR2 is FQGNSA. The CDR3 contains 14 residues. V was clipped by 8 bases and J by 0 bases, with 13 bases between them. CDR3 loop: CASLGPAANYGYTF. For the CDR3, the DNA is TGTGCCAGCTTAGGGCCGGCGGCTAACTATGGCTACACCTTC.

The chain recombines TRBV6-1 with TRBJ2-1; a possible D gene is TRBD1 (5 bases). Germline V gene sequence: CDR1 MNHNS, CDR2 SASEGT. The CDR3 loop spans 15 amino acids. The V and J ends lost 6 bases and 4 bases respectively, with 16 bases between them. DNA for the CDR3: TGTGCCAGCAGACAGCAGGTACAGGTTTACAATGAGCAGTTCTTC. It is translated as CASRQQVQVYNEQFF.

The gene calls are TRBV25-1 and TRBJ1-2; the D is unclear. The CDR3 covers 15 residues. The germline V and J ends were trimmed by 10 bases and 4 bases, with 22 bases remaining between them. Per germline, CDR1 MGHDK and CDR2 SYGVNS. This CDR3 reads CATPAGGRPIYGYTF. The CDR3 bases are TGTGCCACCCCAGCGGGAGGGAGGCCCATCTATGGCTACACCTTC.

In its sample, this clonotype was seen a few times. The rearrangement joins TRBV3-1 to TRBJ1-5; D gene unclear. CDR1 LGHDT and CDR2 YNNKEL come from the germline V gene (reference sequence). CDR3 length: 15 amino acids. Trimming left V 0 bases short and J 0 bases short, with 6 bases between. The DNA for the CDR3 is TGTGCCAGCAGCCAAGAGGCGTATAGCAATCAGCCCCAGCATTTT. As protein: CASSQEAYSNQPQHF.

The chain couples TRBV5-4 to TRBJ1-4; D is undetermined. This CDR3 spans 17 amino acids. Germline V gene lookup returns CDR1 SGHNT and CDR2 YYREEE (reference sequence). Deletions cut 2 bases from V and 8 bases from J, with 22 bases between. This CDR3 reads CASSLGSTGLGGEKLFF. The CDR3 nucleotides read TGTGCCAGCAGCTTAGGATCGACCGGTCTCGGCGGGGAAAAACTGTTTTTT.

The V and J genes are TRBV27 and TRBJ2-3; no reliable D call. Trimming took off 6 bases at V and 4 bases at J, with 8 bases between the two ends. This CDR3 comprises 12 residues. Germline assignment: CDR1 MNHEY and CDR2 SMNVEV (reference sequence). DNA for the CDR3: TGTGCCAGCAGGAGGATCGCAGATACGCAGTATTTT. This translates into CASRRIADTQYF.

The CDR3 reads CSAREHKGPPWGYTF. The CDR3 coding sequence is TGCAGTGCTAGAGAACACAAGGGTCCTCCGTGGGGCTACACCTTC. V and J are TRBV20-1 and TRBJ1-2; D unclear. CDR1 and CDR2 from the germline V gene are DFQATT and SNEGSKA (reference sequence). CDR3 length: 15 amino acids. Trimming pared 0 bases from V and 8 bases from J, leaving 19 bases between.

This rearrangement joins TRBV5-1 to TRBJ2-2; 11 nucleotides line up with TRBD2. Unmatched junction bases numbered 4, after V lost 6 bases and J lost 0 bases. This CDR3 comprises 16 residues. The germline gives CDR1 SGHRS, CDR2 YFSETQ. The CDR3 is CASKLAGAANTGELFF. CDR3 DNA: TGCGCCAGCAAACTAGCGGGGGCCGCGAACACCGGGGAGCTGTTTTTT.

The chain links TRBV20-1 to TRBJ2-1, with D maybe TRBD2 (6 bases). CDR3 size: 15 residues. Germline assignment: CDR1 DFQATT and CDR2 SNEGSKA (reference sequence). Between the trimmed V and J ends, which lost 4 bases and 3 bases, there was a span of 16 bases. DNA of the CDR3: TGCAGTGCTACCCATAGCGGTCAGGGCTACAATGAGCAGTTCTTC. Amino acids: CSATHSGQGYNEQFF.

To note about this clonotype: Sequence at one end of the junction differs from germline and may be a read error. This CDR3 reads CSARDRIHQPQHF. The CDR3, as DNA: TGCAGTGCCAGAGACAGGATCCATCAGCCCCAGCATTTT. This chain links TRBV20-1 with TRBJ1-5; weak D call: TRBD1 (6 bases). This CDR3 is 13 amino acids long. Germline lookup yields CDR1 DFQATT and CDR2 SNEGSKA (reference sequence).

V and J are TRBV4-2 and TRBJ1-1, with TRBD1 matching 7 bases. CDR1 is LGHNA and CDR2 is YNFKEQ in the germline V gene. The CDR3 spans 13 residues. V was clipped by 8 bases and J by 11 bases; unmatched bases: 14. DNA for the CDR3: TGTGCCAGCGGCCCAGTGATCCAGGGGGGGGCTTTCTTT. Translating it yields CASGPVIQGGAFF.

This sequence joins TRBV19 and TRBJ1-2, with a weak D call TRBD1 (6 bases). Germline V gene data show CDR1 as LNHDA and CDR2 as SQIVND (reference sequence). This CDR3 has 14 residues. Trimming took 5 bases from V and 0 from J, leaving 10 bases between them. For the CDR3, the DNA is TGTGCCAGTAGTGGGGGACACTCTAACTATGGCTACACCTTC. Encoded protein: CASSGGHSNYGYTF.

A few counts support this clonotype. This chain uses TRBV12-3 or TRBV12-4 with TRBJ2-7, with 10 bases matching TRBD2. This CDR3 has 14 residues. After removal of 7 bases from V and 3 bases from J, the junction contained 6 bases not matched to a gene. As DNA, the CDR3 is TGTGCCAGCACCCTAGCGGGGGATTACTACGAGCAGTACTTC. Residues: CASTLAGDYYEQYF.

The table lists this clonotype with a few counts. The rearrangement joins TRBV6-4 to TRBJ2-1; D not certain. The CDR3 loop spans 16 amino acids. CDR1 and CDR2 from the germline V gene are MRHNA and SNTAGT. The germline V and J ends were trimmed by 2 bases and 0 bases, with 11 bases remaining between them. CDR3 sequence: CASSDVSGSSYNEQFF. The CDR3 DNA follows: TGTGCCAGCAGTGACGTGAGTGGAAGCTCCTACAATGAGCAGTTCTTC.

V is TRBV7-6 and J is TRBJ1-1, with D unresolved. This CDR3 is built from 13 residues. Trimming stripped 1 base from V and 4 bases from J, with 7 bases between. The germline CDR1 and CDR2 sequences are SGHVS and FNYEAQ. In DNA form, the CDR3 reads TGTGCCAGCAGCTTAGAGTCGGGCACTGAAGCTTTCTTT. It codes for CASSLESGTEAFF.

This clonotype was counted only a few times. V gene TRBV7-2 combines with J gene TRBJ2-1; no definite D call. Trimming stripped 4 bases from V and 7 bases from J, with 8 bases between. CDR1 and CDR2 from the germline V gene are SGHTA and FQGNSA. CDR3 size: 12 residues. The CDR3 sequence is CASSSYNNEQFF. DNA for the CDR3: TGTGCCAGCAGCTCTTACAATAATGAGCAGTTCTTC.

The genes are TRBV20-1 and TRBJ1-6, with D possibly being TRBD1 (5 bases). This CDR3 comprises 17 residues. The germline CDR1 and CDR2 sequences are DFQATT and SNEGSKA (reference sequence). The V end was cut by 2 bases, the J end by 7 bases, with 21 bases between. The CDR3 is CSARSVQRGSWNSPLHF. The CDR3 bases are TGCAGTGCTAGATCGGTTCAGCGGGGCTCATGGAATTCACCCCTCCACTTT.

This clonotype was recorded at least ten times. V gene TRBV20-1 combines with J gene TRBJ2-5; 7 nucleotides agree with TRBD2. This CDR3 spans 14 amino acids. Trimming cost V 0 bases and J 5 bases; bases outside gene matches: 6. Germline CDR1 reads DFQATT; CDR2 reads SNEGSKA (reference sequence). The chain's CDR3 is CSARDGGEGETQYF. The CDR3 DNA reads as TGCAGTGCTAGAGATGGGGGGGAGGGGGAGACCCAGTACTTC.

This chain joins TRBV20-1 and TRBJ2-7, with no clear D. The CDR3 covers 11 residues. Germline V lookup: CDR1 DFQATT, CDR2 SNEGSKA (reference sequence). Trimming took 6 bases from V and 4 from J, leaving 10 bases between them. CDR3 in amino acids: CSASGSYEQYV. Written as DNA, the CDR3 is TGCAGTGCGTCCGGGTCTTACGAGCAGTACGTC.

This chain links TRBV5-1 with TRBJ1-1; weak D call: TRBD1 (6 bases). Germline assignment: CDR1 SGHRS and CDR2 YFSETQ. V was shortened by 6 bases and J by 1 base, with 10 bases between the two germline ends. The CDR3 has 13 amino acids. The CDR3 coding sequence is TGCGCCAGCAAGGACAGCGAGAACACTGAAGCTTTCTTT. Translated, it gives CASKDSENTEAFF.

The gene calls are TRBV20-1 and TRBJ2-7; D gene unclear. Germline CDR1 and CDR2: DFQATT and SNEGSKA (reference sequence). V was trimmed by 6 bases and J by 0 bases, leaving 12 bases between them. CDR3 length: 13 residues. This CDR3 is CSAKSLSSYEQYF. CDR3 sequence (DNA): TGCAGTGCAAAATCCCTGAGCTCCTACGAGCAGTACTTC.

This clonotype was detected only a few times. The CDR3 nucleotides are TGCGCCAGCAGCGAGAATACAGGGAGAGACACTGAAGCTTTCTTT. Translation: CASSENTGRDTEAFF. The rearrangement links TRBV5-1 to TRBJ1-1; D possibly corresponds to TRBD1 (6 bases). CDR3 length: 15 residues. From germline, CDR1 is SGHRS and CDR2 YFSETQ. V shed 4 bases and J shed 3 bases, with 16 bases lying between them.

The J gene is TRBJ2-3, the V gene TRBV12-3 or TRBV12-4, with D unclear. This CDR3 region has 14 residues. Trimming cost V 3 bases and J 0 bases, with 7 bases left between them. CDR3: CASSFTRSTDTQYF. DNA of the CDR3: TGTGCCAGCAGTTTTACCAGGAGCACAGATACGCAGTATTTT.

This clonotype was recorded a few times. This sequence joins TRBV14 and TRBJ1-1; no firm D call. Per germline, CDR1 SGHDN and CDR2 FVKESK. V was pared by 0 bases and J by 11 bases, with 13 bases between. This CDR3 spans 13 amino acids. The CDR3 sequence is CASSQDPGMDAFF. The CDR3 nucleotides read TGTGCCAGCAGCCAAGATCCGGGGATGGATGCTTTCTTT.

This clonotype was detected a few times. The chain uses TRBV4-3 and TRBJ1-5; D gene ambiguous. CDR1 and CDR2 (germline): LGHNA, YSLEER. This CDR3 comprises 14 residues. The germline V and J ends were trimmed by 2 bases and 0 bases, with 5 bases remaining between them. CDR3 nucleotides: TGCGCCAGCAGCCAATGGGCTAGCAATCAGCCCCAGCATTTT. Translated: CASSQWASNQPQHF.

V is TRBV7-2 and J is TRBJ2-3; the D gene is possibly TRBD1 (6 bases). V lost 3 bases and J 2 bases, leaving 9 bases between the germline ends. The V gene's germline CDR1 is SGHTA and CDR2 FQGNSA. CDR3 size: 14 residues. CDR3 protein: CASSFGGTTDTQYF. CDR3 nucleotides: TGTGCCAGCAGCTTTGGGGGCACCACAGATACGCAGTATTTT. The full variable domain, rest sourced from reference TRBV7-2 and TRBJ2-3, is GAGVSQSPSNKVTEKGKDVELRCDPISGHTALYWYRQSLGQGLEFLIYFQGNSAPDKSGLPSDRFSAERTGGSVSTLTIQRTQQEDSAVYLCASSFGGTTDTQYFGPGTRLTVL.

The chain combines TRBV7-9 with TRBJ1-1, with D tentatively TRBD1 (6 bases). Trimming pared 5 bases from V and 4 bases from J, leaving 11 bases between. The CDR3 has 13 residues. Germline V gene sequence: CDR1 SEHNR, CDR2 FQNEAQ (reference sequence). Here the CDR3 DNA reads TGTGCCAGCAGCACCAGGGGTGGCACTGAAGCTTTCTTT. It codes for CASSTRGGTEAFF.

The CDR3 spells CASSLSWDRGYEQYF. The DNA of the CDR3 is TGCGCCAGCAGCTTGTCCTGGGACAGGGGCTACGAGCAGTACTTC. The genes are TRBV5-1 and TRBJ2-7; TRBD1 matches at 10 bases. V was pared by 1 base and J by 3 bases, with 4 bases of the junction left unmatched. Germline CDR1 and CDR2: SGHRS and YFSETQ. This CDR3 has 15 amino acids.

The rearrangement links TRBV7-9 to TRBJ2-3, with 7 bases aligning to TRBD1. With 3 bases clipped from V and 1 base from J, the junction kept 4 bases outside the gene matches. Germline loops: CDR1 SEHNR, CDR2 FQNEAQ (reference sequence). This CDR3 is 15 amino acids long. The CDR3 region is CASSLDRSRTDTQYF. Written as DNA, the CDR3 is TGTGCCAGCAGCTTGGACAGGTCCCGCACAGATACGCAGTATTTT.